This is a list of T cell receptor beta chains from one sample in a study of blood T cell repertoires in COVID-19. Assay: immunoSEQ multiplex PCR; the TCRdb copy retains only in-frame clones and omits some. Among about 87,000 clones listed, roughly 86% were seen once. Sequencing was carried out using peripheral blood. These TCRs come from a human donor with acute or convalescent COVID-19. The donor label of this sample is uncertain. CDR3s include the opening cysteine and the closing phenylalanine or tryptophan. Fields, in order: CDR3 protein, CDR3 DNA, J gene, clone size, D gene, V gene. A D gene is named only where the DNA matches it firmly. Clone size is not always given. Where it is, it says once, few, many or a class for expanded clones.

CDR3 protein: CASSPAGQGGEKLFF
CDR3 DNA: TGTGCCAGCAGCCCGGCAGGGCAGGGAGGGGAAAAACTGTTTTTT
J gene: TRBJ1-4
clone size: .
D gene: .
V gene: TRBV7-9

CDR3 protein: CASSFGNYEQYF
CDR3 DNA: TGTGCCAGCAGCTTCGGGAACTACGAGCAGTACTTC
J gene: TRBJ2-7
clone size: .
D gene: .
V gene: TRBV5-6

CDR3 protein: CSARGWTGAFF
CDR3 DNA: TGCAGTGCTAGAGGGTGGACAGGGGCTTTCTTT
J gene: TRBJ1-1
clone size: .
D gene: TRBD1
V gene: TRBV20-1

CDR3 protein: CSAPLQNEQFF
CDR3 DNA: TGCAGTGCTCCACTTCAAAATGAGCAGTTCTTC
J gene: TRBJ2-1
clone size: .
D gene: .
V gene: TRBV20-1

CDR3 protein: CASSSRTGGSYEQYF
CDR3 DNA: TGTGCCAGCAGTTCGAGGACAGGGGGCTCCTACGAGCAGTACTTC
J gene: TRBJ2-7
clone size: .
D gene: TRBD1
V gene: TRBV28

CDR3 protein: CASSFRAGLPDTQYF
CDR3 DNA: TGTGCCAGCAGTTTCCGGGCAGGGCTTCCAGATACGCAGTATTTT
J gene: TRBJ2-3
clone size: .
D gene: .
V gene: TRBV27

CDR3 protein: CASSLAFGTRTDTQYF
CDR3 DNA: TGTGCCAGCAGCTTAGCGTTCGGGACTAGGACAGATACGCAGTATTTT
J gene: TRBJ2-3
clone size: .
D gene: TRBD2
V gene: TRBV7-2

CDR3 protein: CASSLEGGGSQNIQYF
CDR3 DNA: TGTGCCAGCAGCTTAGAAGGGGGGGGAAGCCAAAACATTCAGTACTTC
J gene: TRBJ2-4
clone size: .
D gene: .
V gene: TRBV11-2

CDR3 protein: CASRTGGLGNTEAFF
CDR3 DNA: TGTGCCAGTCGGACAGGGGGGTTGGGTAACACTGAAGCTTTCTTT
J gene: TRBJ1-1
clone size: .
D gene: TRBD1
V gene: TRBV27

CDR3 protein: CASSTPSGGRTQYF
CDR3 DNA: TGTGCCAGCAGCACCCCTAGCGGGGGGAGGACCCAGTACTTC
J gene: TRBJ2-5
clone size: .
D gene: TRBD2
V gene: TRBV7-2

CDR3 protein: CASSRQGSSYNEQFF
CDR3 DNA: TGTGCCAGCAGCAGACAGGGGAGCTCCTACAATGAGCAGTTCTTC
J gene: TRBJ2-1
clone size: .
D gene: TRBD1
V gene: TRBV5-8

CDR3 protein: CASGQGGEGNQPQHF
CDR3 DNA: TGTGCTAGTGGCCAGGGAGGGGAAGGCAATCAGCCCCAGCATTTT
J gene: TRBJ1-5
clone size: .
D gene: .
V gene: TRBV12-5

CDR3 protein: CASSPATYPYNEQFF
CDR3 DNA: TGTGCCAGCAGTCCTGCGACATACCCTTACAATGAGCAGTTCTTC
J gene: TRBJ2-1
clone size: .
D gene: .
V gene: TRBV28

CDR3 protein: CASSYGGGPSYGYTF
CDR3 DNA: TGTGCCAGCAGCTACGGCGGGGGGCCCTCTTATGGCTACACCTTC
J gene: TRBJ1-2
clone size: .
D gene: .
V gene: TRBV11-2

CDR3 protein: CASSYSPGNQPQHF
CDR3 DNA: TGTGCCAGCAGTTACTCGCCAGGAAATCAGCCCCAGCATTTT
J gene: TRBJ1-5
clone size: .
D gene: .
V gene: TRBV6-5

CDR3 protein: CASSLGLAGGSSHNEQFF
CDR3 DNA: TGTGCCAGCAGCTTAGGGCTAGCGGGGGGTTCCTCCCACAATGAGCAGTTCTTC
J gene: TRBJ2-1
clone size: .
D gene: TRBD2
V gene: TRBV7-9

CDR3 protein: CASSLNVQREGNTGELFF
CDR3 DNA: TGTGCCAGCAGCTTAAACGTGCAAAGGGAGGGGAACACCGGGGAGCTGTTTTTT
J gene: TRBJ2-2
clone size: .
D gene: TRBD2
V gene: TRBV7-3

CDR3 protein: CASSTQRGTGEFF
CDR3 DNA: TGCGCCAGCAGCACACAGCGGGGGACTGGGGAGTTCTTC
J gene: TRBJ2-1
clone size: .
D gene: TRBD2
V gene: TRBV5-1

CDR3 protein: CASSLQGNAGELFF
CDR3 DNA: TGTGCCAGCAGCTTGCAGGGAAACGCCGGGGAGCTGTTTTTT
J gene: TRBJ2-2
clone size: few
D gene: .
V gene: TRBV5-4

CDR3 protein: CASSLLQYNEQFF
CDR3 DNA: TGTGCCAGCAGTTTATTACAGTACAATGAGCAGTTCTTC
J gene: TRBJ2-1
clone size: .
D gene: .
V gene: TRBV12-3/TRBV12-4

CDR3 protein: CASSPRGRGEVDEQFF
CDR3 DNA: TGTGCTAGCAGCCCCCGGGGCAGGGGGGAGGTCGATGAGCAGTTCTTC
J gene: TRBJ2-1
clone size: .
D gene: .
V gene: TRBV13

CDR3 protein: CASSFSQLNTEAFF
CDR3 DNA: TGTGCCAGCAGCTTTTCACAGCTGAACACTGAAGCTTTCTTT
J gene: TRBJ1-1
clone size: .
D gene: .
V gene: TRBV7-9

CDR3 protein: CASSIREPNEQYF
CDR3 DNA: TGTGCCAGCAGTATCCGGGAGCCAAACGAGCAGTACTTC
J gene: TRBJ2-7
clone size: .
D gene: .
V gene: TRBV28

CDR3 protein: CASSYERGPGYGYTF
CDR3 DNA: TGTGCCAGCAGTTACGAGAGGGGGCCGGGCTATGGCTACACCTTC
J gene: TRBJ1-2
clone size: .
D gene: TRBD1
V gene: TRBV6-5

CDR3 protein: CASSSGTGDTQYF
CDR3 DNA: TGTGCCAGCAGTTCCGGGACAGGAGATACGCAGTATTTT
J gene: TRBJ2-3
clone size: .
D gene: TRBD1
V gene: TRBV5-5

CDR3 protein: CASSLTYGNTGELFF
CDR3 DNA: TGCGCCAGCAGCTTGACTTACGGGAACACCGGGGAGCTGTTTTTT
J gene: TRBJ2-2
clone size: few
D gene: .
V gene: TRBV5-1

CDR3 protein: CAISEAGSYGYTF
CDR3 DNA: TGTGCCATCAGTGAGGCGGGGAGCTATGGCTACACCTTC
J gene: TRBJ1-2
clone size: .
D gene: .
V gene: TRBV10-3

CDR3 protein: CASGSGGKDTQYF
CDR3 DNA: TGTGCCAGCGGTAGCGGGGGGAAGGATACGCAGTATTTT
J gene: TRBJ2-3
clone size: .
D gene: TRBD2
V gene: TRBV7-8

CDR3 protein: CASSYGRDRGKYF
CDR3 DNA: TGTGCCAGCAGTTACGGCCGGGACAGGGGAAAGTATTTT
J gene: TRBJ2-3
clone size: once
D gene: TRBD1
V gene: TRBV6-5

CDR3 protein: CASSPISDTQYF
CDR3 DNA: TGTGCCAGCTCACCAATCTCGGATACGCAGTATTTT
J gene: TRBJ2-3
clone size: .
D gene: .
V gene: TRBV18

CDR3 protein: CASSRPQGSSYEQYF
CDR3 DNA: TGTGCCAGTAGTCGTCCCCAGGGGAGCTCCTACGAGCAGTACTTC
J gene: TRBJ2-7
clone size: .
D gene: .
V gene: TRBV19

CDR3 protein: CSAGRDGYTF
CDR3 DNA: TGCAGTGCCGGGAGGGATGGCTACACCTTC
J gene: TRBJ1-2
clone size: .
D gene: .
V gene: TRBV20-1

CDR3 protein: CAWSILLTNTGELFF
CDR3 DNA: TGTGCCTGGTCCATACTCCTTACGAACACCGGGGAGCTGTTTTTT
J gene: TRBJ2-2
clone size: .
D gene: .
V gene: TRBV30

CDR3 protein: CASSIAPDRNTEAFF
CDR3 DNA: TGTGCCAGTAGTATCGCCCCGGACAGGAACACTGAAGCTTTCTTT
J gene: TRBJ1-1
clone size: once
D gene: .
V gene: TRBV19

CDR3 protein: CASSSTDFQETQYF
CDR3 DNA: TGTGCCAGCAGCTCGACGGACTTTCAAGAGACCCAGTACTTC
J gene: TRBJ2-5
clone size: .
D gene: .
V gene: TRBV5-6

CDR3 protein: CASSISGGELFF
CDR3 DNA: TGTGCCAGTAGTATTTCAGGCGGGGAGCTGTTTTTT
J gene: TRBJ2-2
clone size: .
D gene: .
V gene: TRBV19

CDR3 protein: CASSFFRGSDTQYF
CDR3 DNA: TGTGCCAGCAGCTTTTTCAGGGGCTCAGATACGCAGTATTTT
J gene: TRBJ2-3
clone size: .
D gene: .
V gene: TRBV13

CDR3 protein: CASSLAGRQGYNEQFF
CDR3 DNA: TGCGCCAGCAGCTTGGCCGGGAGACAGGGTTACAATGAGCAGTTCTTC
J gene: TRBJ2-1
clone size: .
D gene: .
V gene: TRBV5-1

CDR3 protein: CASSSGWGVDTQYF
CDR3 DNA: TGTGCCAGCAGCTCTGGTTGGGGGGTAGATACGCAGTATTTT
J gene: TRBJ2-3
clone size: once
D gene: .
V gene: TRBV7-2

CDR3 protein: CAISGPGQGASLSGNTIYF
CDR3 DNA: TGTGCCATCAGTGGTCCGGGACAGGGGGCAAGTCTGTCTGGAAACACCATATATTTT
J gene: TRBJ1-3
clone size: .
D gene: TRBD1
V gene: TRBV10-3

CDR3 protein: CASSLSRVDTEAFF
CDR3 DNA: TGCGCCAGCAGCTTATCCCGGGTGGACACTGAAGCTTTCTTT
J gene: TRBJ1-1
clone size: .
D gene: .
V gene: TRBV5-1

CDR3 protein: CASSLQVSPDYGYTF
CDR3 DNA: TGTGCCAGCAGCTTACAGGTGTCCCCGGACTATGGCTACACCTTC
J gene: TRBJ1-2
clone size: once
D gene: .
V gene: TRBV7-2

CDR3 protein: CSASGGTGGENEKLFF
CDR3 DNA: TGCAGTGCTAGTGGGGGGACAGGGGGCGAAAATGAAAAACTGTTTTTT
J gene: TRBJ1-4
clone size: few
D gene: TRBD1
V gene: TRBV20-1

CDR3 protein: CASSPRAETQYF
CDR3 DNA: TGTGCCAGCAGCCCCCGAGCGGAGACCCAGTACTTC
J gene: TRBJ2-5
clone size: .
D gene: .
V gene: TRBV5-6

CDR3 protein: CASSLTYRGLDSPLHF
CDR3 DNA: TGTGCCAGCAGTTTAACATACAGGGGCTTGGATTCACCCCTCCACTTT
J gene: TRBJ1-6
clone size: .
D gene: TRBD1
V gene: TRBV27

CDR3 protein: CASSPPLGGSPEAFF
CDR3 DNA: TGTGCCAGCAGCCCCCCCCTGGGAGGGTCTCCTGAAGCTTTCTTT
J gene: TRBJ1-1
clone size: .
D gene: .
V gene: TRBV9

CDR3 protein: CASSYSNAGANYGYTF
CDR3 DNA: TGTGCCAGCAGTTACTCGAACGCAGGGGCTAACTATGGCTACACCTTC
J gene: TRBJ1-2
clone size: .
D gene: .
V gene: TRBV6-5

CDR3 protein: CASSLRSGGGGETQYF
CDR3 DNA: TGTGCCAGCAGCTTAAGGTCGGGCGGGGGAGGAGAGACCCAGTACTTC
J gene: TRBJ2-5
clone size: .
D gene: TRBD2
V gene: TRBV7-6

CDR3 protein: CASSTPPGTSIGELFF
CDR3 DNA: TGTGCCAGCAGCACCCCACCCGGGACTAGTATCGGGGAGCTGTTTTTT
J gene: TRBJ2-2
clone size: .
D gene: TRBD2
V gene: TRBV5-4

CDR3 protein: CASSGPGGGTGELFF
CDR3 DNA: TGTGCCAGCAGCGGGCCGGGGGGAGGCACCGGGGAGCTGTTTTTT
J gene: TRBJ2-2
clone size: .
D gene: TRBD2
V gene: TRBV7-9

CDR3 protein: CASSIPSGGSALTDTQYF
CDR3 DNA: TGTGCCAGTAGTATACCTAGCGGGGGGTCTGCGCTAACAGATACGCAGTATTTT
J gene: TRBJ2-3
clone size: .
D gene: TRBD2
V gene: TRBV19

CDR3 protein: CASSYPGTGADTQYF
CDR3 DNA: TGTGCCAGCAGTTACCCCGGGACAGGGGCAGATACGCAGTATTTT
J gene: TRBJ2-3
clone size: .
D gene: TRBD1
V gene: TRBV6-5

CDR3 protein: CASSPTGAATPETQYF
CDR3 DNA: TGTGCCAGCTCACCAACCGGTGCGGCTACCCCAGAGACCCAGTACTTC
J gene: TRBJ2-5
clone size: once
D gene: .
V gene: TRBV18

CDR3 protein: CASSGNRDDQPQHF
CDR3 DNA: TGTGCCAGCAGTGGTAACAGGGACGATCAGCCCCAGCATTTT
J gene: TRBJ1-5
clone size: .
D gene: .
V gene: TRBV2

CDR3 protein: CASGPGSYNEQFF
CDR3 DNA: TGTGCCAGCGGGCCTGGCTCCTACAATGAGCAGTTCTTC
J gene: TRBJ2-1
clone size: .
D gene: .
V gene: TRBV3-1/TRBV3-2